The 7 T cell receptor beta chains reported below all come from one sample, sequenced in a study of CD8+CD57+ T cells in acquired aplastic anemia. According to the study, genomic DNA was the template for TCR beta VDJ and CDR3 profiling. TCRdb redid the calling of the reads with MiXCR, one entry per CDR3 protein. The sample records over 150,000 distinct CDR3 sequences, 40% to 55% being singletons. Individuals selected for sequencing had exhibited CD8+CD57+ cell expansion on flow cytometry. Sequencing was done on a sample of sorted CD4+, CD8+, or CD8+CD57+ T cells (not recorded which) from PBMCs. These receptors came from a human donor with aplastic anemia.

This chain connects TRBV20-1 to TRBJ2-1; D is uncertain. Germline V lookup: CDR1 DFQATT, CDR2 SNEGSKA (reference sequence). The V and J ends lost 2 bases and 1 base respectively, with 9 bases between them. CDR3 length equals 14 residues. CDR3 region: CSARNTRSYNEQFF. CDR3 bases: TGCAGTGCTAGAAATACTCGGTCCTACAATGAGCAGTTCTTC.

The chain combines TRBV24-1 with TRBJ2-1, with D possibly being TRBD2 (6 bases). With 4 bases removed from V and 4 bases from J, the gap between germline ends came to 16 bases. Germline loops: CDR1 KGHDR, CDR2 SFDVKD. The CDR3 spans 16 residues. This chain's CDR3 is CATSDSFSGVYNEQFF. CDR3 nucleotides: TGTGCCACCAGTGACTCCTTTTCGGGAGTGTACAATGAGCAGTTCTTC.

The rearrangement uses TRBV30 and TRBJ1-5; D is undetermined. This CDR3 is 13 amino acids long. Germline V CDR1 and CDR2: GTSNPN, SVGIG (reference sequence). Trimming shortened V by 5 bases and J by 6 bases, and 14 bases separated the two germline ends. In nucleotides, the CDR3 is TGTGCCTGGGGGGTACGATCGGGTCAGCCCCAGCATTTT. Its translation is CAWGVRSGQPQHF.

J is TRBJ1-1 and V is TRBV7-2; D remains unclear. This CDR3 has 13 amino acids. Trimming pared 5 bases from V and 4 bases from J, leaving 11 bases between. The germline gives CDR1 SGHTA, CDR2 FQGNSA. Here the CDR3 reads CASSAIGITEAFF. The CDR3 bases are TGTGCCAGCAGCGCTATCGGGATCACTGAAGCTTTCTTT.

The table lists this clonotype with many counts. The CDR3 loop reads CSAPRDSNQPQHF. The CDR3 DNA reads TGCAGTGCTCCTCGGGACAGTAATCAGCCCCAGCATTTT. V usage is TRBV20-1 and J usage is TRBJ1-5, with TRBD1 matching 7 bases. Germline loops: CDR1 DFQATT, CDR2 SNEGSKA (reference sequence). The CDR3 has 13 residues. The ends lost 5 bases at V and 4 bases at J; junction bases unmatched: 5.

This clonotype was counted only a few times. This chain uses TRBV29-1 with TRBJ2-3; a weak D match, TRBD1 (6 bases). Germline assignment: CDR1 SQVTM and CDR2 ANQGSEA. V was shortened by 7 bases and J by 3 bases, with 14 bases between the two germline ends. CDR3 length equals 13 residues. CDR3 amino acids: CSARTDRTDTQYF. DNA of the CDR3: TGCAGCGCCCGGACAGATCGGACAGATACGCAGTATTTT.

This chain links TRBV5-1 with TRBJ2-7, with 10 bases aligning to TRBD2. The ends lost 6 bases at V and 3 bases at J; junction bases unmatched: 6. Per germline, CDR1 SGHRS and CDR2 YFSETQ. This CDR3 spans 14 amino acids. The CDR3 loop reads CASTLAGGNYEQYF. The CDR3 nucleotides are TGCGCCAGCACCTTAGCGGGGGGAAACTACGAGCAGTACTTC.